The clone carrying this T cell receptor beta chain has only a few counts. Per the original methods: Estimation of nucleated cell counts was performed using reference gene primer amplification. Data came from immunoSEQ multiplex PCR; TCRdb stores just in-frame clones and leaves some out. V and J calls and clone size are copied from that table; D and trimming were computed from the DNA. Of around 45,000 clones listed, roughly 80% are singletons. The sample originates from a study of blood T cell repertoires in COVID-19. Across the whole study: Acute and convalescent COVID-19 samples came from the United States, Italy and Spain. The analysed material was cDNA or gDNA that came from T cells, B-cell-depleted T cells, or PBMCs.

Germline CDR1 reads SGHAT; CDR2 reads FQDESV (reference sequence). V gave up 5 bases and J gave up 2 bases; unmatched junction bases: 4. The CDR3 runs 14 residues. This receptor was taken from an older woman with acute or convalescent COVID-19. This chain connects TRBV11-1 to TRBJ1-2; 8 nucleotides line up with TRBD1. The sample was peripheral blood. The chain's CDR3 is CASSKGTGNYGYTF. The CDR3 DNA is TGTGCCAGCAGCAAGGGGACAGGAAACTATGGCTACACCTTC.